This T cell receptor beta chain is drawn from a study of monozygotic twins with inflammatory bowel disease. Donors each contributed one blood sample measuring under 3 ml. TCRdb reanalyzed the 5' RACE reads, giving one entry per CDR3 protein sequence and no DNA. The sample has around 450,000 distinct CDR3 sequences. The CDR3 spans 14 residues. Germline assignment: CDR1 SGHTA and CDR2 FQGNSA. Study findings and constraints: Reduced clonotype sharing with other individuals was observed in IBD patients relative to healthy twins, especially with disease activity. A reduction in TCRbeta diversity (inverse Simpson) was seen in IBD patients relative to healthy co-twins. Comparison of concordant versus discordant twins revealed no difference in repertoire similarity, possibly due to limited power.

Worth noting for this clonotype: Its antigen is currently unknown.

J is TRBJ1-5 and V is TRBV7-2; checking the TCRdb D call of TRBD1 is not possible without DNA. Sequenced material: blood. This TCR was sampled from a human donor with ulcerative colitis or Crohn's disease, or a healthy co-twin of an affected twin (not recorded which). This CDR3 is CASSLGQGLKPQHF.